Listed here are 18 T cell receptor beta chains from one sample, sequenced in a study of blood T cell repertoires in COVID-19. The protocol was immunoSEQ multiplex PCR, while the TCRdb copy is restricted to in-frame clones and leaves out a portion. The sample comprises hundreds of thousands of clones, 85% to 90% of which are singletons, and 1.1% rests with the top ten. Sequences were obtained from PBMCs or T cells enriched from blood (not recorded which). The origin of the receptors is a young man who had recovered from COVID-19.

The V gene is TRBV7-8, the J gene TRBJ2-7; TRBD1 might be the D (5 bases). V lost 3 bases, J lost 7 bases, and 16 bases lay in between. Germline V gives CDR1 SGHVS, CDR2 FQNEAQ. The CDR3 runs to 14 residues. This chain's CDR3 is CASSLNRQPREQYF. For the CDR3, the DNA is TGTGCCAGCAGCTTGAATAGACAGCCCAGGGAGCAGTACTTC.

V and J are TRBV25-1 and TRBJ2-7; 7 nucleotides match TRBD2. With V trimmed by 8 bases and J by 2 bases, 6 bases remained unmatched. This CDR3 spans 13 amino acids. CDR1 is MGHDK and CDR2 is SYGVNS in the germline V gene. CDR3 residues: CASGYAGAYEQYF. The CDR3 nucleotides read TGTGCCAGCGGGTATGCGGGAGCCTACGAGCAGTACTTC.

The CDR3: CASRTDREYSEKLFF. In DNA form, the CDR3 reads TGTGCCAGCAGGACGGACAGGGAATATAGTGAAAAACTGTTTTTT. V and J are TRBV6-5 and TRBJ1-4, with 8 bases matching TRBD1. After removal of 6 bases from V and 7 bases from J, the junction contained 10 bases not matched to a gene. Germline CDR1 MNHEY, CDR2 SVGAGI. This CDR3 region has 15 residues.

This chain uses TRBV29-1 with TRBJ1-1; 11 bases are shared with TRBD1. The CDR3 consists of 13 residues. With V trimmed by 4 bases and J by 5 bases, 3 bases remained unmatched. Germline CDR1 SQVTM, CDR2 ANQGSEA. DNA for the CDR3: TGCAGCGTTGGGGGGACAGGGGGTACTGAAGCTTTCTTT. Translating gives CSVGGTGGTEAFF.

CDR3: CASSLEEGVNTEAFF. The CDR3 region has the DNA TGTGCCAGCAGCTTGGAGGAAGGAGTGAACACTGAAGCTTTCTTT. V gene TRBV5-5 combines with J gene TRBJ1-1; D unresolved. Trimming cost V 0 bases and J 0 bases, with 9 bases left between them. Germline V gives CDR1 SGHKS, CDR2 YYEKEE (reference sequence). CDR3 length equals 15 residues.

This clone was recorded a few times. The chain is built from TRBV19 and TRBJ1-2; TRBD1 agrees at 10 bases. Trimming at V came to 8 bases and at J to 7 bases, leaving 16 bases not matched to a gene. Germline CDR1 reads LNHDA; CDR2 reads SQIVND (reference sequence). CDR3 length: 16 residues. The CDR3 DNA reads TGTGCCAGTCGAGATTCCGGGACAGGGGCAGGTAGTGGCTACACCTTC. Encoded protein: CASRDSGTGAGSGYTF.

This chain links TRBV7-9 with TRBJ1-2, with unresolved D. The CDR3 sequence is 13 residues long. From germline, CDR1 is SEHNR and CDR2 FQNEAQ (reference sequence). Trimming shortened V by 3 bases and J by 4 bases, and 9 bases separated the two germline ends. This CDR3 reads CASSLSEGYGYTF. The CDR3 DNA is TGTGCCAGCAGCTTGTCCGAGGGCTATGGCTACACCTTC.

The chain is built from TRBV7-3 and TRBJ2-1; 8 bases align to TRBD2. The V segment lost 3 bases and the J segment 9 bases; nucleotides outside the gene matches: 16. The CDR3 is made up of 17 amino acids. Germline V gene data show CDR1 as SGHTA and CDR2 as FQGTGA. Here the CDR3 reads CASSLDSGGLVGVEQFF. In nucleotides, the CDR3 is TGTGCCAGCAGCTTGGACAGCGGGGGTCTGGTTGGGGTTGAGCAGTTCTTC.

This chain connects TRBV5-5 to TRBJ1-1, with 9 bases that match TRBD1. The CDR3 length is 14 residues. Trimming removed 4 bases from V and 7 bases from J; junction bases left unmatched: 8. Germline V CDR1 and CDR2: SGHKS, YYEKEE (reference sequence). The CDR3 loop reads CASSREQGASEAFF. CDR3 nucleotide sequence: TGTGCCAGCAGCAGAGAACAGGGGGCAAGTGAAGCTTTCTTT.

This chain links TRBV18 with TRBJ1-1; 9 nucleotides match TRBD1. The V segment lost 3 bases and the J segment 7 bases; nucleotides outside the gene matches: 3. The CDR3 length is 13 residues. The V gene's germline CDR1 is KGHSH and CDR2 LQKENI. In nucleotides, the CDR3 is TGTGCCAGCTCACCTGGGACAGGGTTTGAAGCTTTCTTT. Translating gives CASSPGTGFEAFF.

This chain links TRBV5-4 with TRBJ1-1, with 8 bases fitting TRBD1. The CDR3 length is 13 residues. The trim removed 3 bases at V and 6 bases at J, leaving 4 bases unmatched. Germline V lookup: CDR1 SGHNT, CDR2 YYREEE (reference sequence). The CDR3 nucleotides read TGTGCCAGCAGCTCTCGACAGGGGTCTGAAGCTTTCTTT. It codes for CASSSRQGSEAFF.

V usage is TRBV27 and J usage is TRBJ2-3; 7 positions match TRBD1. CDR1 MNHEY and CDR2 SMNVEV come from the germline V gene (reference sequence). The CDR3 runs to 14 residues. Losses at the gene ends were 1 base for V and 6 bases for J; bases not matched to a gene: 4. Here the CDR3 reads CASSLWDSGDTQYF. In nucleotides, the CDR3 is TGTGCCAGCAGTTTATGGGACAGTGGCGATACGCAGTATTTT.

The chain joins TRBV5-5 to TRBJ1-2; 10 nucleotides line up with TRBD1. The length of the CDR3 is 16 residues. The trim removed 2 bases at V and 8 bases at J, leaving 12 bases unmatched. The germline gives CDR1 SGHKS, CDR2 YYEKEE (reference sequence). The CDR3 coding sequence is TGTGCCAGCAGCTTTACCCCCATGGGGACAGGGGACGGCTACACCTTC. Encoded protein: CASSFTPMGTGDGYTF.

J is TRBJ2-3 and V is TRBV30; the match to TRBD2 covers 8 bases. V gave up 2 bases and J gave up 0 bases; unmatched junction bases: 10. In germline, CDR1 is GTSNPN, CDR2 SVGIG (reference sequence). This CDR3 is built from 17 residues. CDR3 sequence (DNA): TGTGCCTGGAGTACAGCGGGAGCCCGAACTAGCACAGATACGCAGTATTTT. It encodes CAWSTAGARTSTDTQYF.

The J gene is TRBJ2-6, the V gene TRBV19; D is undetermined. CDR3 length equals 13 residues. Germline loops: CDR1 LNHDA, CDR2 SQIVND (reference sequence). Trimming cost V 8 bases and J 1 base, with 6 bases left between them. DNA of the CDR3: TGTGCCAGTCTGTATTCTGGGGCCAACGTCCTGACTTTC. This encodes CASLYSGANVLTF.

This clone showed up just once. The genes are TRBV10-2 and TRBJ2-3, with no clear D. Trimming cost V 0 bases and J 6 bases, with 4 bases left between them. Germline V gene sequence: CDR1 WSHSY, CDR2 SAAADI. The CDR3 contains 12 residues. CDR3 in DNA: TGCGCCAGCAGTGAGTCTTCGGATACGCAGTATTTT. This sequence encodes CASSESSDTQYF.

The V call is TRBV4-1, the J call TRBJ2-5; D is perhaps TRBD2 (6 bases). CDR1 is MGHRA, CDR2 YSYEKL, per germline. V lost 2 bases to trimming and J lost 9 bases, with 22 bases between them. The CDR3 consists of 16 residues. In DNA, the CDR3 is TGCGCCAGCAGCCAACCCTCCGTGACTAGTGAGATAGCCCAGTACTTC. Translation gives CASSQPSVTSEIAQYF.

J is TRBJ2-2 and V is TRBV7-2, with TRBD2 as a possible D gene (6 bases). The germline V gene has CDR1 SGHTA and CDR2 FQGNSA. V lost 6 bases to trimming and J lost 4 bases, with 15 bases between them. CDR3 length equals 15 residues. CDR3 nucleotides: TGTGCCAGCAGGCTATCGGGGGTGGGCACCGGGGAGCTGTTTTTT. Its translation is CASRLSGVGTGELFF.